The next 25 T cell receptor beta chains were all read from a single sample in a study of shared clonotypes between healthy human individuals. Profiled with immunoSEQ multiplex PCR; TCRdb holds only in-frame clones, not every one. The repertoire holds over a million clones, around three quarters seen once, with 0.5% to 0.65% in the top ten. Sequenced material: memory CD4+ T cells from PBMCs. This sample's subset: CD45RA-negative fraction. These receptor sequences come from a man aged 18 to 29 in good health. Some clones in this sample may be carry-over from other donors' samples.

The chain is built from TRBV7-3 and TRBJ2-7, with 9 bases matching TRBD2. The CDR3 consists of 15 residues. V lost 1 base, J lost 3 bases, and 4 bases stayed unmatched. Looked up from germline, CDR1 is SGHTA and CDR2 is FQGTGA. The CDR3 loop is CASSLSLAGNYEQYF. In DNA, the CDR3 is TGTGCCAGCAGCTTAAGTCTAGCGGGGAACTACGAGCAGTACTTC.

This clone was seen more than once but under ten times. The rearrangement uses TRBV28 and TRBJ2-1; TRBD2 aligns across 12 bases. Germline CDR1 reads MDHEN; CDR2 reads SYDVKM. With 4 bases clipped from V and 2 bases from J, the junction kept 9 bases outside the gene matches. This CDR3 has 18 residues. The CDR3 loop reads CASSSGTSGFVAYNEQFF. The CDR3 region has the DNA TGTGCCAGCAGTTCCGGGACTAGCGGGTTCGTCGCCTACAATGAGCAGTTCTTC.

This sequence joins TRBV5-6 and TRBJ2-3; D call uncertain. The CDR3 is 14 amino acids. The germline V gene encodes CDR1 SGHDT and CDR2 YYEEEE. Trimming took off 4 bases at V and 4 bases at J, with 13 bases between the two ends. The CDR3, as DNA: TGTGCCAGCAGCCCTAACTTTGGAGCAGATACGCAGTATTTT. Translating it yields CASSPNFGADTQYF.

The V and J genes are TRBV2 and TRBJ2-2; no clear D. Germline loops: CDR1 SNHLY, CDR2 FYNNEI. CDR3 length equals 12 residues. Trimming stripped 8 bases from V and 7 bases from J, with 11 bases between. CDR3 in DNA: TGTGCCAGCGGCCTGACTGGCGGGGAGCTGTTTTTT. It yields the protein CASGLTGGELFF.

The V and J genes are TRBV19 and TRBJ1-1, with D tentatively TRBD1 (5 bases). The CDR3 extends over 13 amino acids. Trimming took off 7 bases at V and 9 bases at J, with 18 bases between the two ends. Germline assignment: CDR1 LNHDA and CDR2 SQIVND (reference sequence). The CDR3 DNA is TGTGCCAGTACTGCGGAAAGGAGACAGAAAGCTTTCTTT. Protein: CASTAERRQKAFF.

This chain links TRBV2 with TRBJ2-1, with 8 positions matching TRBD1. The CDR3 length is 15 residues. The J segment lost 2 bases and the V segment lost 4 bases, leaving 4 bases of the junction unmatched. From germline, CDR1 is SNHLY and CDR2 FYNNEI. CDR3 amino acids: CASSGTGGPYNEQFF. The CDR3 nucleotides read TGTGCCAGCAGTGGAACAGGGGGGCCCTACAATGAGCAGTTCTTC.

A word on this clone: This likely reflects a read error, since a far larger clone is one base away. The chain has TRBV29-1 and TRBJ1-4; D not certain. V was clipped by 6 bases and J by 6 bases, with 8 bases between them. The CDR3 is 11 residues long. Germline V CDR1 and CDR2: SQVTM, ANQGSEA. CDR3 residues: CSVEQDEKLFF. CDR3 in DNA: TGCAGCGTCGAACAAGATGAAAAACTGTTTTTT.

This clone was counted a few times. The chain has TRBV2 and TRBJ1-1; TRBD1 aligns across 7 bases. CDR3 size: 14 residues. CDR1 is SNHLY and CDR2 is FYNNEI in the germline V gene. Trimming cost V 7 bases and J 3 bases; bases outside gene matches: 8. Here the CDR3 DNA reads TGTGCCAGCATCAACAGGGGTGGGGACACTGAAGCTTTCTTT. This gives the protein CASINRGGDTEAFF.

The chain uses TRBV11-3 and TRBJ2-7, with a tentative D call TRBD2 (6 bases). The germline V gene encodes CDR1 SGHNT and CDR2 YENEEA. This CDR3 region has 13 residues. V dropped 5 bases and J dropped 3 bases, with 11 bases sitting between them. The CDR3 is CASSHSGVYEQYF. In DNA, the CDR3 is TGTGCCAGCAGCCATAGCGGAGTCTACGAGCAGTACTTC.

This clone has a handful of counts. CDR3 sequence (DNA): TGTGCCAGCAGCTCCCCCTCTAGGCCGAGGGAGCTGTTTTTT. Encoded protein: CASSSPSRPRELFF. The J gene is TRBJ2-2, the V gene TRBV11-2; D gene ambiguous. The CDR3 sequence is 14 residues long. The germline gives CDR1 SGHAT, CDR2 FQNNGV. V was cut by 4 bases and J by 9 bases, with 15 bases left in between.

The rearrangement links TRBV27 to TRBJ2-3, with 12 bases that match TRBD2. CDR1 and CDR2 (germline): MNHEY, SMNVEV (reference sequence). After removal of 5 bases from V and 2 bases from J, the junction contained 8 bases not matched to a gene. The CDR3 is 17 residues long. The CDR3 is CASSTIRTSGDTDTQYF. The CDR3 DNA is TGTGCCAGCAGTACAATTCGGACTAGCGGGGACACAGATACGCAGTATTTT.

The rearrangement links TRBV7-2 to TRBJ1-5; TRBD1 aligns across 7 bases. Germline V gene data show CDR1 as SGHTA and CDR2 as FQGNSA. After removal of 2 bases from V and 6 bases from J, the junction contained 7 bases not matched to a gene. There are 15 residues in the CDR3. In DNA form, the CDR3 reads TGTGCCAGCAGCTTATTCGCAGGGGGTCCTCAGCCCCAGCATTTT. Its translation: CASSLFAGGPQPQHF.

For the CDR3, the DNA is TGTGCCATCAGGTACCGGGACAGCGACACAGATACGCAGTATTTT. It codes for CAIRYRDSDTDTQYF. The J gene is TRBJ2-3, the V gene TRBV10-3; 7 bases map to TRBD1. Germline values: CDR1 ENHRY, CDR2 SYGVKD. V was pared by 6 bases and J by 2 bases, with 8 bases of the junction left unmatched. The CDR3 extends over 15 amino acids.

This clone was seen a few times. The chain employs TRBV28 and TRBJ2-4; either TRBD1 or TRBD2 may supply D (5 bases each). The CDR3 loop spans 14 amino acids. Germline CDR1 reads MDHEN; CDR2 reads SYDVKM. The germline V and J ends were trimmed by 5 bases and 6 bases, with 14 bases remaining between them. The CDR3 here is CASSLRGRGNIQYF. The CDR3 DNA reads TGTGCCAGCAGTCTAAGGGGACGGGGAAACATTCAGTACTTC.

The rearrangement joins TRBV7-9 to TRBJ2-5, with 11 bases fitting TRBD2. V lost 0 bases, J lost 5 bases, and 8 bases stayed unmatched. The germline V gene has CDR1 SEHNR and CDR2 FQNEAQ (reference sequence). The CDR3 totals 17 residues. CDR3 in DNA: TGTGCCAGCAGCTTAGCGGGAACTAGCGGGAGCGAGGAGACCCAGTACTTC. This translates into CASSLAGTSGSEETQYF.

The CDR3 nucleotides read TGTGCCAGCACCTTTCTGGGGGGGAGCACAGATACGCAGTATTTT. This translates into CASTFLGGSTDTQYF. The V gene is TRBV2, the J gene TRBJ2-3; 7 bases match TRBD2. This CDR3 has 15 amino acids. Germline-derived CDR1 and CDR2 are SNHLY and FYNNEI. Losses at the gene ends were 7 bases for V and 0 bases for J; bases not matched to a gene: 7.

This rearrangement joins TRBV4-3 to TRBJ2-5; tentatively, D is TRBD2 (6 bases). The V and J ends lost 0 bases and 9 bases respectively, with 11 bases between them. Germline CDR1 is LGHNA and CDR2 is YSLEER. This CDR3 has 13 residues. CDR3 bases: TGCGCCAGCAGCCAAGATCCATGGGGGGCCCAGTACTTC. Translation gives CASSQDPWGAQYF.

This clone was recorded a few times. The chain recombines TRBV5-4 with TRBJ1-5; TRBD1 aligns across 7 bases. The CDR3 has 14 amino acids. Trimming at V came to 0 bases and at J to 7 bases, leaving 4 bases not matched to a gene. Germline values: CDR1 SGHNT, CDR2 YYREEE (reference sequence). In DNA, the CDR3 is TGTGCCAGCAGCTTGGCAGGGGGGCAACAGCCCCAGCATTTT. Protein sequence: CASSLAGGQQPQHF.

This clone has only a few counts. This chain connects TRBV18 to TRBJ2-6, with D perhaps TRBD1 or TRBD2 (7 bases each). CDR1 KGHSH and CDR2 LQKENI come from the germline V gene. The ends were cut back, 5 bases at V and 0 bases at J, with 14 bases in the middle. The CDR3 is made up of 17 amino acids. The CDR3 spells CASSSQGGFSGANVLTF. The CDR3 DNA reads TGTGCCAGCTCATCCCAGGGGGGGTTCTCTGGGGCCAACGTCCTGACTTTC.

The chain combines TRBV11-2 with TRBJ1-2, with 7 bases that match TRBD1. The CDR3 extends over 16 amino acids. V lost 6 bases to trimming and J lost 2 bases; unmatched junction nucleotides: 12. The germline gives CDR1 SGHAT, CDR2 FQNNGV. CDR3 sequence (DNA): TGTGCCAGCAGTCGTAGGGGGCAGGAGCTGAACTATGGCTACACCTTC. It encodes CASSRRGQELNYGYTF.

This chain links TRBV9 with TRBJ2-3; the match to TRBD2 covers 12 bases. CDR3 length: 17 residues. Trimming cost V 2 bases and J 3 bases; bases outside gene matches: 7. Per the germline V gene, CDR1 is SGDLS and CDR2 is YYNGEE. Here the CDR3 DNA reads TGTGCCAGCAGCGTGACTAGCGGGAGTCGGGGGACAGATACGCAGTATTTT. Encoded protein: CASSVTSGSRGTDTQYF.

The chain uses TRBV10-1 and TRBJ2-5, with TRBD1 as a possible D gene (6 bases). The germline V gene has CDR1 WNHNN and CDR2 SYGVQD (reference sequence). CDR3 length: 16 residues. V lost 0 bases and J 0 bases, leaving 11 bases between the germline ends. In nucleotides, the CDR3 is TGCGCCAGCAGTGAGTCGTCCCCAGGGGACCAAGAGACCCAGTACTTC. As protein: CASSESSPGDQETQYF.

The chain carries TRBV7-9 and TRBJ1-4; no clear D gene. CDR1 is SEHNR and CDR2 is FQNEAQ in the germline V gene (reference sequence). Trimming left V 2 bases short and J 6 bases short, with 7 bases between. CDR3 size: 13 residues. The CDR3, as DNA: TGTGCCAGCAGCTTATTTGAATATGAAAAACTGTTTTTT. It codes for CASSLFEYEKLFF. Together with reference TRBV7-9 and TRBJ1-4, the CDR3 gives the full variable domain: DTGVSQNPRHKITKRGQNVTFRCDPISEHNRLYWYRQTLGQGPEFLTYFQNEAQLEKSRLLSDRFSAERPKGSFSTLEIQRTEQGDSAMYLCASSLFEYEKLFFGSGTQLSVL.

The genes are TRBV20-1 and TRBJ1-1; a possible D gene is TRBD1 (6 bases). CDR1 is DFQATT, CDR2 SNEGSKA, per germline (reference sequence). The CDR3 length is 11 residues. The ends were cut back, 7 bases at V and 5 bases at J, with 11 bases in the middle. The CDR3 here is CSVKGGTEAFF. In nucleotides, the CDR3 is TGCAGTGTTAAGGGGGGGACTGAAGCTTTCTTT.

This clone appeared a single time. One base away lies a much larger clone, so this may be a sequencing read error. This is likely a read error, given that the CDR3 carries no conserved phenylalanine or tryptophan at its end. This chain joins TRBV15 and TRBJ1-4; D is unclear. The CDR3 has 14 residues. Germline loops: CDR1 LNHNV, CDR2 YYDKDF (reference sequence). V was clipped by 4 bases and J by 1 base, with 7 bases between them. The CDR3 DNA follows: TGTGCCACCAGCATTCGGGGAACTAATGAAAAACTGTTTTAT. Translation: CATSIRGTNEKLFY.